A single sample is the source of the 27 T cell receptor beta chains below, sequenced in a study of blood T cell repertoires in COVID-19. The assay was immunoSEQ multiplex PCR, and TCRdb's table has in-frame clones only and misses some. The sample lists about 320,000 clones, 85% to 90% occurring once. Sequencing input: PBMCs or T cells enriched from blood (not recorded which). The source is a woman under 30 who had recovered from COVID-19.

The V gene is TRBV20-1, the J gene TRBJ1-2; a weak D match, TRBD1 (5 bases). V lost 3 bases to trimming and J lost 7 bases, with 15 bases between them. Germline CDR1 is DFQATT and CDR2 is SNEGSKA (reference sequence). This CDR3 is built from 13 residues. The CDR3 DNA reads TGCAGTGCTAGTGATCAGGGTGGTAGTGGCTACACCTTC. Translating it yields CSASDQGGSGYTF.

This clone is a singleton in its sample. V is TRBV7-9 and J is TRBJ1-4; 10 bases are shared with TRBD1. The junction had 9 bases not matched to a gene; V was cut back by 5 bases and J by 6 bases. There are 16 residues in the CDR3. Per germline, CDR1 SEHNR and CDR2 FQNEAQ (reference sequence). CDR3 sequence (DNA): TGTGCCAGCAGCCCGGTTCCCGGGACAGGGGATGAAAAACTGTTTTTT. Translated: CASSPVPGTGDEKLFF.

The gene calls are TRBV5-1 and TRBJ2-2, with 12 nucleotides matching TRBD2. The length of the CDR3 is 17 residues. The V segment lost 0 bases and the J segment 7 bases; nucleotides outside the gene matches: 7. In germline, CDR1 is SGHRS, CDR2 YFSETQ. The CDR3 DNA reads TGCGCCAGCAGCTTGGTGACTAGCGGGAGTCTTGGCGGGGAGCTGTTTTTT. Amino acid sequence: CASSLVTSGSLGGELFF.

This rearrangement joins TRBV11-3 to TRBJ2-1; maybe TRBD1 (6 bases). This CDR3 has 15 residues. The germline V gene has CDR1 SGHNT and CDR2 YENEEA. Trimming left V 5 bases short and J 6 bases short, with 17 bases between. CDR3 sequence reads: CASSRSGTRGNEQFF. The CDR3 DNA follows: TGTGCCAGCAGCCGATCCGGGACACGAGGCAATGAGCAGTTCTTC.

This clone was recorded once. V gene TRBV10-3 combines with J gene TRBJ1-6, with 8 bases matching TRBD1. The CDR3 consists of 18 residues. Trimming at V came to 3 bases and at J to 7 bases, leaving 14 bases not matched to a gene. Germline loops: CDR1 ENHRY, CDR2 SYGVKD. The CDR3 DNA reads as TGTGCCATCAGTGATCCACGACAGGGGAGCAGTAGAAATTCACCCCTCCACTTT. This gives the protein CAISDPRQGSSRNSPLHF.

The chain uses TRBV18 and TRBJ2-5; 12 bases are shared with TRBD2. Germline CDR1 reads KGHSH; CDR2 reads LQKENI. There are 17 residues in the CDR3. The ends lost 2 bases at V and 1 base at J; junction bases unmatched: 5. The CDR3: CASSPFELAGGQETQYF. In DNA, the CDR3 is TGTGCCAGCTCACCATTTGAACTAGCGGGAGGCCAAGAGACCCAGTACTTC. The full variable domain, rest sourced from reference TRBV18 and TRBJ2-5, is NAGVMQNPRHLVRRRGQEARLRCSPMKGHSHVYWYRQLPEEGLKFMVYLQKENIIDESGMPKERFSAEFPKEGPSILRIQQVVRGDSAAYFCASSPFELAGGQETQYFGPGTRLLVL.

The gene calls are TRBV25-1 and TRBJ1-1, with TRBD1 matching 10 bases. The germline V gene encodes CDR1 MGHDK and CDR2 SYGVNS. With 8 bases clipped from V and 3 bases from J, the junction kept 6 bases outside the gene matches. The CDR3 is 14 residues long. This CDR3 is CASGQGVGHTEAFF. The CDR3 coding sequence is TGTGCCAGCGGACAGGGGGTAGGGCACACTGAAGCTTTCTTT.

In this sample, this clone turned up a few times. The V call is TRBV6-4, the J call TRBJ2-3; 9 positions agree with TRBD2. The CDR3 loop spans 16 amino acids. V was clipped by 10 bases and J by 4 bases; unmatched bases: 15. Germline V lookup: CDR1 MRHNA, CDR2 SNTAGT. The CDR3 region has the DNA TGTGCCATCCTTGTAGCGGGAGACCCAACCCCAGATACGCAGTATTTT. It is translated as CAILVAGDPTPDTQYF.

The chain couples TRBV7-8 to TRBJ1-4; D perhaps matches TRBD1 (6 bases). Germline V gene data show CDR1 as SGHVS and CDR2 as FQNEAQ. Trimming stripped 0 bases from V and 8 bases from J, with 16 bases between. The CDR3 runs 16 residues. The CDR3 coding sequence is TGTGCCAGCAGCTTAGCAACAGGGCTGTCGCAAGAAAAACTGTTTTTT. Translation gives CASSLATGLSQEKLFF.

This clone was counted only a few times. V usage is TRBV7-9 and J usage is TRBJ2-2; 7 bases align to TRBD2. After removal of 2 bases from V and 5 bases from J, the junction contained 8 bases not matched to a gene. Per germline, CDR1 SEHNR and CDR2 FQNEAQ (reference sequence). The CDR3 has 16 amino acids. CDR3 protein: CASSLSEAGPTGELFF. The CDR3 bases are TGTGCCAGCAGCTTATCCGAAGCGGGACCAACCGGGGAGCTGTTTTTT.

This chain uses TRBV30 with TRBJ2-1; TRBD2 matches 8 bases. CDR1 is GTSNPN, CDR2 SVGIG, per germline (reference sequence). This CDR3 comprises 16 residues. With 0 bases clipped from V and 2 bases from J, the junction kept 6 bases outside the gene matches. The CDR3 region is CAWSVKRGFPYNEQFF. In DNA form, the CDR3 reads TGTGCCTGGAGTGTGAAGCGGGGGTTTCCCTACAATGAGCAGTTCTTC.

Note on this clone: The junction departs from germline at one end; a sequencing error may be responsible. This chain connects TRBV7-9 to TRBJ1-1; D ambiguous. This CDR3 contains 13 residues. CDR1 and CDR2 from the germline V gene are SEHNR and FQNEAQ (reference sequence). The CDR3 region is CASRFYKNTEAFF. CDR3 coding DNA: TGTGCCAGCCGCTTTTACAAGAACACTGAAGCTTTCTTT. Based on the CDR3 plus reference TRBV7-9 and TRBJ1-1, the full variable domain is DTGVSQNPRHKITKRGQNVTFRCDPISEHNRLYWYRQTLGQGPEFLTYFQNEAQLEKSRLLSDRFSAERPKGSFSTLEIQRTEQGDSAMYLCASRFYKNTEAFFGQGTRLTVV.

This chain links TRBV6-1 with TRBJ2-5; weak D call: TRBD1 (7 bases). CDR1 and CDR2 from the germline V gene are MNHNS and SASEGT. V shed 1 base and J shed 1 base, with 16 bases lying between them. The CDR3 contains 17 residues. The CDR3 nucleotides read TGTGCCAGCAGTGAAGTACAGGGGCGGAGGGCCCAAGAGACCCAGTACTTC. It codes for CASSEVQGRRAQETQYF.

The chain combines TRBV11-2 with TRBJ1-1, with 8 nucleotides matching TRBD1. The CDR3 extends over 18 amino acids. V gave up 1 base and J gave up 4 bases; unmatched junction bases: 14. Germline V gives CDR1 SGHAT, CDR2 FQNNGV. The CDR3 DNA reads TGTGCCAGCAGCTTAGCCTTGTCCCGCAGGGGGCGAGGCACTGAAGCTTTCTTT. This sequence encodes CASSLALSRRGRGTEAFF. The complete variable domain, with remaining parts taken from reference TRBV11-2 and TRBJ1-1, reads EAGVAQSPRYKIIEKRQSVAFWCNPISGHATLYWYQQILGQGPKLLIQFQNNGVVDDSQLPKDRFSAERLKGVDSTLKIQPAKLEDSAVYLCASSLALSRRGRGTEAFFGQGTRLTVV.

This clone came up a few times. The chain links TRBV9 to TRBJ1-4; D not certain. Trimming took off 0 bases at V and 10 bases at J, with 4 bases between the two ends. Germline values: CDR1 SGDLS, CDR2 YYNGEE. The CDR3 is made up of 11 amino acids. The CDR3 DNA is TGTGCCAGCAGCGTAGACGGAAAACTGTTTTTT. Its translation: CASSVDGKLFF.

This chain connects TRBV3-1 (or the pseudogene TRBV3-2) to TRBJ1-2; 11 bases align to TRBD1. The CDR3 is 15 amino acids. V lost 2 bases to trimming and J lost 7 bases; unmatched junction nucleotides: 6. Germline loops: CDR1 LGHDT, CDR2 YNNKEL (reference sequence). The CDR3 spells CASSQNLGQGAGYTF. As DNA, the CDR3 is TGTGCCAGCAGCCAAAACCTCGGACAGGGGGCTGGCTACACCTTC.

The rearrangement uses TRBV24-1 and TRBJ2-7; 10 positions match TRBD1. The CDR3 extends over 19 amino acids. Germline V gene data show CDR1 as KGHDR and CDR2 as SFDVKD. The V gene end was trimmed by 2 bases and the J gene end by 2 bases; junction bases not matched to a gene: 14. DNA for the CDR3: TGTGCCACCAGTGATTCCAAAAAAAACCGGGACAGGGGACCCTACGAGCAGTACTTC. As protein: CATSDSKKNRDRGPYEQYF.

The chain has TRBV27 and TRBJ2-7; a weak D match, TRBD2 (7 bases). CDR1 is MNHEY and CDR2 is SMNVEV in the germline V gene (reference sequence). Trimming removed 3 bases from V and 7 bases from J, with 13 bases in between. There are 13 residues in the CDR3. CDR3 DNA sequence: TGTGCCAGCAGTTTCTCAGGGGAGGGGGAGCAGTACTTC. It codes for CASSFSGEGEQYF.

This rearrangement joins TRBV19 to TRBJ2-7; D gene uncertain. Germline values: CDR1 LNHDA, CDR2 SQIVND (reference sequence). The V end was cut by 5 bases, the J end by 2 bases, with 16 bases between. This CDR3 comprises 15 residues. CDR3: CASSPPATLPYEQYF. DNA of the CDR3: TGTGCCAGTAGTCCCCCCGCCACTCTACCCTACGAGCAGTACTTC.

The chain links TRBV4-1 to TRBJ2-3, with TRBD2 identical over 7 bases. This CDR3 comprises 18 residues. Germline CDR1 reads MGHRA; CDR2 reads YSYEKL. J lost 1 base, V lost 3 bases, and 13 bases had no gene match. CDR3 amino acids: CASSQGYFSGSGTDTQYF. In DNA, the CDR3 is TGCGCCAGCAGCCAGGGCTATTTTAGCGGGTCGGGCACAGATACGCAGTATTTT.

The chain couples TRBV30 to TRBJ1-1; 7 nucleotides line up with TRBD1. This CDR3 is 15 amino acids long. Germline V gene sequence: CDR1 GTSNPN, CDR2 SVGIG (reference sequence). The V segment lost 3 bases and the J segment 3 bases; nucleotides outside the gene matches: 10. The CDR3 DNA reads as TGTGCCTGGAGCCCCCGGGGCAGGGGGTACACTGAAGCTTTCTTT. Translated, it gives CAWSPRGRGYTEAFF.

This chain links TRBV18 with TRBJ2-5; TRBD2 aligns across 9 bases. CDR3 size: 15 residues. CDR1 and CDR2 (germline): KGHSH, LQKENI. The V segment lost 6 bases and the J segment 2 bases; nucleotides outside the gene matches: 7. The CDR3 nucleotides read TGTGCCAGCTCGCCTCCGACTAGCGGACAAGAGACCCAGTACTTC. It encodes CASSPPTSGQETQYF.

The chain couples TRBV2 to TRBJ1-3, with TRBD1 matching 7 bases. This CDR3 comprises 15 residues. V was clipped by 2 bases and J by 4 bases; unmatched bases: 5. The germline V gene encodes CDR1 SNHLY and CDR2 FYNNEI. This CDR3 reads CASSESGGWGNTIYF. The CDR3 coding sequence is TGTGCCAGCAGTGAATCAGGGGGATGGGGAAACACCATATATTTT.

This clone appeared a single time. The V call is TRBV19, the J call TRBJ1-1, with 8 nucleotides matching TRBD1. The CDR3 runs to 15 residues. The V segment lost 7 bases and the J segment 1 base; nucleotides outside the gene matches: 8. Germline V gives CDR1 LNHDA, CDR2 SQIVND (reference sequence). The CDR3 loop reads CASTQYQGANTEAFF. CDR3 bases: TGTGCCAGTACCCAATACCAGGGGGCGAACACTGAAGCTTTCTTT.

This clone has a handful of counts. The rearrangement joins TRBV29-1 to TRBJ2-1; the D gene is possibly TRBD1 (6 bases). The CDR3 sequence is 15 residues long. Germline V gene lookup returns CDR1 SQVTM and CDR2 ANQGSEA. Trimming removed 6 bases from V and 2 bases from J, with 17 bases in between. Written as DNA, the CDR3 is TGCAGCGTCCCCAGGGGCGTCCCGGCCTACAATGAGCAGTTCTTC. Its protein product is CSVPRGVPAYNEQFF.

This clone appeared once. The chain carries TRBV19 and TRBJ2-7; D perhaps matches TRBD2 (5 bases). CDR3 length equals 13 residues. V lost 1 base to trimming and J lost 4 bases, with 8 bases between them. Germline CDR1 LNHDA, CDR2 SQIVND (reference sequence). This chain's CDR3 is CASSIAGGYEQYF. CDR3 nucleotide sequence: TGTGCCAGTAGTATAGCGGGCGGGTACGAGCAGTACTTC. Variable domain in full (rest from reference TRBV19 and TRBJ2-7): DGGITQSPKYLFRKEGQNVTLSCEQNLNHDAMYWYRQDPGQGLRLIYYSQIVNDFQKGDIAEGYSVSREKKESFPLTVTSAQKNPTAFYLCASSIAGGYEQYFGPGTRLTVT.

This rearrangement joins TRBV7-2 to TRBJ1-2, with a weak D call TRBD1 (6 bases). Germline V gene sequence: CDR1 SGHTA, CDR2 FQGNSA. The CDR3 has 14 amino acids. V was pared by 4 bases and J by 3 bases, with 12 bases between. CDR3 coding DNA: TGTGCCAGCAGCTACTCAGGGGCCCACTATGGCTACACCTTC. Protein sequence: CASSYSGAHYGYTF.